Described below is a single T cell receptor (beta chain) sequence and its context. These data originate in a study of cytomegalovirus exposure and HLA in healthy donors. Germline values: CDR1 LNHNV, CDR2 YYDKDF (reference sequence). The CDR3 runs to 15 residues. J lost 6 bases, V lost 3 bases, and 10 bases had no gene match. Using immunoSEQ multiplex PCR, the repertoire was profiled, and TCRdb retains in-frame clones only, with some absent. The repertoire has a few hundred thousand clones, 86% of them found once; the top ten carry over 0.8%. Donors came from a validation cohort of about 110 subjects, distinct from the first 666-subject cohort.

Sequencing input: PBMCs. This sequence joins TRBV15 and TRBJ2-7; 8 bases are shared with TRBD2. This TCR derives from a woman in her late teens or twenties in good health and CMV-seronegative. CDR3 coding DNA: TGTGCCACCAGCAGGGATAGCGGGACCTCCGGCGAGCAGTACTTC. It specifies CATSRDSGTSGEQYF.